This record looks at one T cell receptor (beta chain) sequence and its context. Its antigen is unidentified. This specimen belongs to a study of cytomegalovirus exposure and HLA in healthy donors. Study information: From donors who were HLA-typed, an early data release held about 85 million unique TCRs. Study-level findings and limits: Among immune exposure information, only CMV serostatus was available. An analysis done earlier found most TCR beta V segments productive about 87% or about 30% of the time. When presence/absence was analysed, sequencing depth was taken to be roughly uniform across donors.

The PCR was carried out with 60 Vbeta primers and 13 Jbeta primers. Measured with immunoSEQ multiplex PCR; TCRdb has only the in-frame clones, and not every one. The sample carries 150,000 to 200,000 clones, around 83% recorded once. This CDR3 comprises 15 residues. From germline, CDR1 is SGHNT and CDR2 YYREEE (reference sequence). Trimming pared 4 bases from V and 6 bases from J, leaving 19 bases between. This rearrangement joins TRBV5-4 to TRBJ1-2; D is possibly TRBD1 (6 bases). Sequencing was carried out using PBMCs. The clonotype was recovered from a woman aged 18-29 years in good health and CMV-seronegative. This CDR3 reads CASSEIKGQSHGYTF. CDR3 nucleotides: TGTGCCAGCAGCGAAATAAAGGGACAATCTCATGGCTACACCTTC.